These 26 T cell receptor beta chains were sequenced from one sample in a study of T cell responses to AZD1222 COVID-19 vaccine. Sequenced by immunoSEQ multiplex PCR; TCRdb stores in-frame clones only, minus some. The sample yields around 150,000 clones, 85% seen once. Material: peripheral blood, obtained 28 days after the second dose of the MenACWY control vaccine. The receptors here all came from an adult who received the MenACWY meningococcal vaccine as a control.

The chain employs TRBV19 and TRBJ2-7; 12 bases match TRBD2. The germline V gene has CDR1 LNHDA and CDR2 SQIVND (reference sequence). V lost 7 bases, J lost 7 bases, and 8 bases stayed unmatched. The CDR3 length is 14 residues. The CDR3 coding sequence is TGTGCCAGTAAGCTAGCGGGAGGGCCGGGGGAGCAGTACTTC. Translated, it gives CASKLAGGPGEQYF.

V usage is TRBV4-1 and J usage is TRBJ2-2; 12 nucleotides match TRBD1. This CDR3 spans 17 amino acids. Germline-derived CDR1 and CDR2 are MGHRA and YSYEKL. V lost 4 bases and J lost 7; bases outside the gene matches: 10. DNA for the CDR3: TGCGCCAGCAGCCCTCATCGGGACAGGGGGCAAATCGGGGAGCTGTTTTTT. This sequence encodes CASSPHRDRGQIGELFF.

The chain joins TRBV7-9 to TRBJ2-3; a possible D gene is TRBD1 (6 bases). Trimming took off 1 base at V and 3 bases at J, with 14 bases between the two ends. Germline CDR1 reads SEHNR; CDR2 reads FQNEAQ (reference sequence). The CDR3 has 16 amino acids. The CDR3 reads CASSLGTQGRTDTQYF. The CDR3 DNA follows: TGTGCCAGCAGCTTAGGAACCCAGGGGCGAACAGATACGCAGTATTTT.

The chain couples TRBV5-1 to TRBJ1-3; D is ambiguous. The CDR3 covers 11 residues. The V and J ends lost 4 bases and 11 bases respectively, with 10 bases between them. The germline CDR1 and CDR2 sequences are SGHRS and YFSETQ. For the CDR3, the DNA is TGCGCCAGCAGCCCCGGAGGCGCCATATATTTT. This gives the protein CASSPGGAIYF. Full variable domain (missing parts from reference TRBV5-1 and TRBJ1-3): KAGVTQTPRYLIKTRGQQVTLSCSPISGHRSVSWYQQTPGQGLQFLFEYFSETQRNKGNFPGRFSGRQFSNSRSEMNVSTLELGDSALYLCASSPGGAIYFGEGSWLTVV.

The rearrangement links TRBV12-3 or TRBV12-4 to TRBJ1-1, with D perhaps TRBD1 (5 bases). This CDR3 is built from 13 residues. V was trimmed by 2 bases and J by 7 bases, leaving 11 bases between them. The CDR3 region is CASSLNRGGEAFF. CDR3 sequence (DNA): TGTGCCAGCAGTTTAAATCGGGGGGGTGAAGCTTTCTTT.

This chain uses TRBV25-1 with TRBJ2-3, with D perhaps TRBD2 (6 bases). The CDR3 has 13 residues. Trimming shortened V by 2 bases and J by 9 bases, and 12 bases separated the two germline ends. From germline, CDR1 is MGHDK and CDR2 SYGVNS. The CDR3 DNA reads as TGTGCCAGCAGTGAAGCTCACCGGGAGACGCAGTATTTT. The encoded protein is CASSEAHRETQYF.

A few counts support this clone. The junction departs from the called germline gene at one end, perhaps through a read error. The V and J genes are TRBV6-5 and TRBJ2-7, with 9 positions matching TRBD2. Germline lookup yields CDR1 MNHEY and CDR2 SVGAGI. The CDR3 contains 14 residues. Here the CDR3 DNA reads TGTGCCCGCGGGGGGGAGGAGATCTCCCACGAGCAGTACTTC. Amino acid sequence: CARGGEEISHEQYF.

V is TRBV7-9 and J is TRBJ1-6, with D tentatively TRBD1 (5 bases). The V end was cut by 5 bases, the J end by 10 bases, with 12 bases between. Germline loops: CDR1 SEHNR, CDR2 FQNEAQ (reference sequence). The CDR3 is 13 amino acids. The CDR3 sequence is CASSAARDSPLHF. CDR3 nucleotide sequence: TGTGCCAGCAGCGCGGCAAGGGACTCACCCCTCCACTTT.

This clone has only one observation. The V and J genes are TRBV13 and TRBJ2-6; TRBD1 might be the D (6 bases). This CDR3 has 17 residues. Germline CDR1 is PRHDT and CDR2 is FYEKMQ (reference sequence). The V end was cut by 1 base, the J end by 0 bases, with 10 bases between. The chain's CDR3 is CASSLAQGSSGANVLTF. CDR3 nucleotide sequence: TGTGCCAGCAGCTTAGCACAGGGAAGCTCTGGGGCCAACGTCCTGACTTTC.

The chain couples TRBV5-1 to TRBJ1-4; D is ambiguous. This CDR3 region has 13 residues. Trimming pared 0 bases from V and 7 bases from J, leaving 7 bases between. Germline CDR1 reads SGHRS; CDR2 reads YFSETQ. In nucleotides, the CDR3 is TGCGCCAGCAGCTTGGATCCGCGTGAAAAACTGTTTTTT. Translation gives CASSLDPREKLFF.

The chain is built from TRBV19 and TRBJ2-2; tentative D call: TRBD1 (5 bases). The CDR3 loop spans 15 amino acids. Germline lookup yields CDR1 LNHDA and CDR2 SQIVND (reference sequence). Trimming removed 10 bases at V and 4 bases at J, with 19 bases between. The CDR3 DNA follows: TGTGCCACCTCATTTCTGGGGCTGGGCACCGGGGAGCTGTTTTTT. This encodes CATSFLGLGTGELFF.

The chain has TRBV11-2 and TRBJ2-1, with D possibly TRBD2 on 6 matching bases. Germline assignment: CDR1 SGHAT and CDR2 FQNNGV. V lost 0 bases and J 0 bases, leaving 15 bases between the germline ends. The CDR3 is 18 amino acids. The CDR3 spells CASSLDGASGRSYNEQFF. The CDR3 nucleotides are TGTGCCAGCAGCTTAGATGGGGCCAGCGGGCGCTCCTACAATGAGCAGTTCTTC.

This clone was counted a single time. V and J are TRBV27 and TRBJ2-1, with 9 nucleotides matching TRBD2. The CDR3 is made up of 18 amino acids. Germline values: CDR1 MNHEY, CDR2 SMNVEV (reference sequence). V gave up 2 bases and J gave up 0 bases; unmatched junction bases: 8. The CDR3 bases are TGTGCCAGCAGTTTAGCGGGGGGGCTTCGGGTCTCCTACAATGAGCAGTTCTTC. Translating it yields CASSLAGGLRVSYNEQFF.

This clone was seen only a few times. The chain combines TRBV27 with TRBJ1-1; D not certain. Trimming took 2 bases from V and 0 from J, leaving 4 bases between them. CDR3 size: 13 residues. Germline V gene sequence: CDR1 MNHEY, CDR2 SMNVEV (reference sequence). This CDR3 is CASSLIMNTEAFF. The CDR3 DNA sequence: TGTGCCAGCAGTTTAATCATGAACACTGAAGCTTTCTTT.

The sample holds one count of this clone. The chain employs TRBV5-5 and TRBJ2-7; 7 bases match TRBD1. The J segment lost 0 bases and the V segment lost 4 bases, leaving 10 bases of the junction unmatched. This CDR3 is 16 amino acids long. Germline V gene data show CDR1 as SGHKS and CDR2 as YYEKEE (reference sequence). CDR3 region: CASSRTDRTSSYEQYF. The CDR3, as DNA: TGTGCCAGCAGCCGAACGGACAGGACCAGCTCCTACGAGCAGTACTTC. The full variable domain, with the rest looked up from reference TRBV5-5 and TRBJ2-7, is DAGVTQSPTHLIKTRGQQVTLRCSPISGHKSVSWYQQVLGQGPQFIFQYYEKEERGRGNFPDRFSARQFPNYSSELNVNALLLGDSALYLCASSRTDRTSSYEQYFGPGTRLTVT.

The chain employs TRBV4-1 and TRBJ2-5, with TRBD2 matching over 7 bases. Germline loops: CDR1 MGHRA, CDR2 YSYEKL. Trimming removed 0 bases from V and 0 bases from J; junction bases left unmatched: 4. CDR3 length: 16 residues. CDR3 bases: TGCGCCAGCAGCCAAGATCCAGCGGGGTACCAAGAGACCCAGTACTTC. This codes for CASSQDPAGYQETQYF.

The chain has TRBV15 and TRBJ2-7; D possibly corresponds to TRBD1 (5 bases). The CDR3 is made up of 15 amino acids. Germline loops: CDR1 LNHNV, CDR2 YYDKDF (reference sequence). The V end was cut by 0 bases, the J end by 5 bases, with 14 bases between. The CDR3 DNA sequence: TGTGCCACCAGCAGAGATCAGGGCAGTGGTCACGAGCAGTACGTC. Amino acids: CATSRDQGSGHEQYV.

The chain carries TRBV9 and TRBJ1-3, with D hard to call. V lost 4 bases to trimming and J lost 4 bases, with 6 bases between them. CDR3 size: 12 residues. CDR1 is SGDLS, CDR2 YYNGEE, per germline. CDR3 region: CASSPPGNTIYF. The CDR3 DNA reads TGTGCCAGCAGCCCCCCCGGAAACACCATATATTTT.

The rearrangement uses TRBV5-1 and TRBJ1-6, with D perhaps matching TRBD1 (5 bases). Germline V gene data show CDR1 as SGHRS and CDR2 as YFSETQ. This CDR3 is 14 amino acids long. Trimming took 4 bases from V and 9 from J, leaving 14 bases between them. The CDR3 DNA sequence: TGCGCCAGCAGCCCTCTCGGGGCCACTTCACCCCTCCACTTT. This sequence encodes CASSPLGATSPLHF.

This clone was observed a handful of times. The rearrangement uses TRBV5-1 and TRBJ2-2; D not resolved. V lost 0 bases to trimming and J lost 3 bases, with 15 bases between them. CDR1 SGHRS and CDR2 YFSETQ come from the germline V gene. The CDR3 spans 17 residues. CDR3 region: CASSLEIGQTHTGELFF. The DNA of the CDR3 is TGCGCCAGCAGCTTGGAAATAGGGCAGACCCACACCGGGGAGCTGTTTTTT.

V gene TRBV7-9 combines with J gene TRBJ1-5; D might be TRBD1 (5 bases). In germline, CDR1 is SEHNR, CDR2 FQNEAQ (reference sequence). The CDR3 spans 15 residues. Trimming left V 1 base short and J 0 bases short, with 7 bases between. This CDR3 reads CASSLGQNSNQPQHF. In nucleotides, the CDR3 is TGTGCCAGCAGCTTAGGACAGAATAGCAATCAGCCCCAGCATTTT.

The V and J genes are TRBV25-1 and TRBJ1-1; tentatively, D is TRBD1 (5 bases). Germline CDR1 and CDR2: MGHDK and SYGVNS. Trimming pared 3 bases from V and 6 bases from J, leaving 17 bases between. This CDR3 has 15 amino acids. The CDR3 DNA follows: TGTGCCAGCAGTGACCCTACAGTGAGGGACTCTGAAGCTTTCTTT. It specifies CASSDPTVRDSEAFF.

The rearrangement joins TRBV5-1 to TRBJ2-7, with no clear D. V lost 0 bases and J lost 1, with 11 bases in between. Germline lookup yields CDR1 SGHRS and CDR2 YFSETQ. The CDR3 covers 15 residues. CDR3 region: CASSLEAQRSYEQYF. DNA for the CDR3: TGCGCCAGCAGCTTGGAGGCACAGAGATCCTACGAGCAGTACTTC.

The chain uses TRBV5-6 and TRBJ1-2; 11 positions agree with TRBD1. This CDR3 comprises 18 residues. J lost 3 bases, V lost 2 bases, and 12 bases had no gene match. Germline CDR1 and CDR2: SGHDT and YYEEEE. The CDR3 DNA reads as TGTGCCAGCAGCTTCGGACAGGGGGCGCAAATCCTATACTATGGCTACACCTTC. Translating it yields CASSFGQGAQILYYGYTF.

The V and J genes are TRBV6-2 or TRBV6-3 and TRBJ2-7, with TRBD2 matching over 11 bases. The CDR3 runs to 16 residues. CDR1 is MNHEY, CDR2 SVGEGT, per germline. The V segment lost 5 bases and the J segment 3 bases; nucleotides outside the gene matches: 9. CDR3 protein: CASSVLAGAPIYEQYV. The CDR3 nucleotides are TGTGCCAGCAGTGTACTAGCGGGGGCCCCAATCTACGAGCAGTACGTC.

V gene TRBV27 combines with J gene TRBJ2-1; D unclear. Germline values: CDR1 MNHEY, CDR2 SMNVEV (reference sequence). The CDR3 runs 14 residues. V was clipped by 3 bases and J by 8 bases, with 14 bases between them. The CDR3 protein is CASSLYPDEDEQFF. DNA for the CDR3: TGTGCCAGCAGTTTGTACCCGGACGAGGATGAGCAGTTCTTC.